This is a list of T cell receptor beta chains from one sample in a study of T cell responses to AZD1222 COVID-19 vaccine. Using immunoSEQ multiplex PCR, the repertoire was profiled, and TCRdb retains in-frame clones only, with some absent. The data contain about 150,000 clones, 70% to 90% of them singletons. The sequenced sample was peripheral blood, obtained on day 0 of MenACWY control vaccination. The receptors derive from an adult in good health. Both conserved end residues are part of each CDR3. Each record gives: CDR3 protein, CDR3 DNA, D gene, clone size, J gene, V gene, CDR3 length. The D gene is left open where the match is weak. Not every row has a clone size; where given, it reads once, few, many or a size class.

CASSLTRDTQYF TGTGCCAGCAGCTTAACGAGAGATACGCAGTATTTT - - TRBJ2-3 TRBV7-3 12
CASSLEFPRNEQFF TGCGCCAGCAGCTTGGAGTTCCCCCGCAATGAGCAGTTCTTC - - TRBJ2-1 TRBV5-1 14
CASSRRVEGVNTEAFF TGTGCCAGTAGTAGGCGGGTGGAAGGGGTGAACACTGAAGCTTTCTTT - - TRBJ1-1 TRBV19 16
CASSDRVVRETQYF TGTGCCAGCAGTGATCGAGTAGTCAGAGAGACCCAGTACTTC - - TRBJ2-5 TRBV2 14
CASSLGRLYQETQYF TGTGCCAGCAGCTTAGGTCGGCTCTACCAAGAGACCCAGTACTTC - - TRBJ2-5 TRBV7-9 15
CASSPLAGAETQYF TGTGCCAGCAGCCCACTAGCGGGAGCGGAGACCCAGTACTTC TRBD2 - TRBJ2-5 TRBV6-6 14
CASSYSLGQGNYEQYF TGTGCCAGCAGTTACTCTCTCGGACAGGGGAACTACGAGCAGTACTTC TRBD1 - TRBJ2-7 TRBV6-6 16
CAWGRNRGIGGYTF TGTGCCTGGGGACGAAACAGGGGGATTGGAGGCTACACCTTC TRBD1 - TRBJ1-2 TRBV30 14
CASSPTGTDTQYF TGTGCCAGCAGTCCGACAGGCACAGATACGCAGTATTTT - - TRBJ2-3 TRBV25-1 13
CASRAGAGGYEQYF TGTGCCAGCAGGGCCGGGGCAGGGGGCTACGAGCAGTACTTC TRBD1 - TRBJ2-7 TRBV5-4 14
CASSFYQVDSNQPQHF TGTGCCAGCAGCTTTTATCAGGTCGATAGCAATCAGCCCCAGCATTTT - - TRBJ1-5 TRBV7-8 16
CATQRGRPTGELFF TGTGCCACCCAGCGGGGGCGCCCCACCGGGGAGCTGTTTTTT TRBD2 - TRBJ2-2 TRBV24-1 14
CATFGRGVTEAFF TGTGCCACCTTTGGTCGCGGGGTTACTGAAGCTTTCTTT - - TRBJ1-1 TRBV28 13
CASSQQGTGGSEQYF TGCGCCAGCAGCCAACAGGGGACAGGGGGCTCCGAGCAGTACTTC TRBD1 - TRBJ2-7 TRBV5-1 15
CASSDLPGQGNYEQYF TGTGCCAGCAGTGACCTCCCGGGACAGGGAAACTACGAGCAGTACTTC TRBD1 - TRBJ2-7 TRBV2 16
CASKKTDTQYF TGTGCCAGCAAAAAAACAGATACGCAGTATTTT - - TRBJ2-3 TRBV11-1 11
CASSIWTGDYGYTF TGCGCCAGCAGCATATGGACAGGGGACTATGGCTACACCTTC TRBD1 - TRBJ1-2 TRBV5-1 14
CAWSSPGGRNTEAFF TGTGCCTGGAGTTCTCCGGGGGGAAGGAACACTGAAGCTTTCTTT - few TRBJ1-1 TRBV30 15
CASSLGTGGGWNTEAFF TGTGCCAGCAGCTTAGGCACAGGGGGCGGATGGAACACTGAAGCTTTCTTT TRBD1 few TRBJ1-1 TRBV7-8 17
CASSPGLSYEQYF TGTGCCAGCTCGCCGGGGCTCTCCTACGAGCAGTACTTC - - TRBJ2-7 TRBV18 13
CASSLGQENTEAFF TGCGCCAGCAGCTTGGGACAGGAGAACACTGAAGCTTTCTTT - - TRBJ1-1 TRBV5-1 14
CASKTGFNSPLHF TGTGCCAGTAAGACAGGGTTTAATTCACCCCTCCACTTT TRBD1 - TRBJ1-6 TRBV2 13
CASSYSNRNTEAFF TGTGCCAGCAGTTACTCAAACAGGAACACTGAAGCTTTCTTT - - TRBJ1-1 TRBV6-6 14
CASIQPGQGNYEQYF TGTGCCAGCATTCAACCGGGACAGGGAAACTACGAGCAGTACTTC TRBD1 - TRBJ2-7 TRBV6-5 15
CASSPMNTEAFF TGTGCCAGCAGTCCTATGAACACTGAAGCTTTCTTT - - TRBJ1-1 TRBV12-3/TRBV12-4 12
CAISVSQGPNTEAFF TGTGCCATCAGTGTGTCACAGGGGCCGAACACTGAAGCTTTCTTT TRBD1 - TRBJ1-1 TRBV10-3 15
CASSSPGLNYGYTF TGTGCCAGCTCGTCTCCGGGACTGAACTATGGCTACACCTTC - - TRBJ1-2 TRBV5-4 14
CASSPGTATNEKLFF TGTGCCAGTAGTCCAGGGACAGCAACTAATGAAAAACTGTTTTTT TRBD1 - TRBJ1-4 TRBV19 15
CASSRSGTGELFF TGTGCCAGCAGCCGAAGCGGCACCGGGGAGCTGTTTTTT - - TRBJ2-2 TRBV4-2 13
CASSLKAGGVAHTQYF TGTGCCAGCAGCTTAAAAGCGGGGGGCGTCGCCCATACGCAGTATTTT TRBD2 once TRBJ2-3 TRBV7-2 16
CASSQGNEQFF TGTGCCAGCAGTCAGGGGAATGAGCAGTTCTTC - - TRBJ2-1 TRBV12-3/TRBV12-4 11
CASSREGQGNSPLHF TGTGCCAGCTCACGCGAAGGACAGGGGAATTCACCCCTCCACTTT TRBD1 - TRBJ1-6 TRBV18 15
CAWGSDRGLEAFF TGTGCCTGGGGATCCGACAGGGGGCTTGAGGCTTTCTTT TRBD1 - TRBJ1-1 TRBV30 13
CASGSDRGVYGYTF TGTGCTAGTGGTTCGGACAGGGGGGTCTATGGCTACACCTTC TRBD1 - TRBJ1-2 TRBV12-5 14
CASSAPGRSYNSPLHF TGTGCCAGCAGTGCACCGGGCCGCTCCTATAATTCACCCCTCCACTTT - - TRBJ1-6 TRBV6-1 16
CASRSSNYRGEKLFF TGTGCCAGTAGATCGTCGAATTACCGAGGCGAAAAACTGTTTTTT - - TRBJ1-4 TRBV19 15
CASSPSGSNQPQHF TGTGCCAGCTCACCATCAGGTAGCAATCAGCCCCAGCATTTT - - TRBJ1-5 TRBV18 14
CAWSEAWGSYEQYF TGTGCCTGGAGTGAAGCCTGGGGCTCCTACGAGCAGTACTTC - - TRBJ2-7 TRBV30 14
CASRRAGATEAFF TGTGCCAGCAGGAGAGCAGGGGCCACTGAAGCTTTCTTT - - TRBJ1-1 TRBV27 13
CASSEQTERISGANVLTF TGTGCCAGCAGCGAACAGACCGAACGAATCTCTGGGGCCAACGTCCTGACTTTC - - TRBJ2-6 TRBV13 18
CASSIWGGDGYTF TGTGCCAGTAGTATATGGGGAGGAGATGGCTACACCTTC - once TRBJ1-2 TRBV19 13
CASSPRTGAYEQYF TGCGCCAGCAGCCCAAGGACAGGGGCCTACGAGCAGTACTTC TRBD1 few TRBJ2-7 TRBV5-1 14
CASSRRADTGELFF TGTGCCAGCAGTCGCCGGGCAGACACCGGGGAGCTGTTTTTT - - TRBJ2-2 TRBV27 14
CASSLTQGSSGTQYF TGTGCCAGCAGCTTAACACAGGGGTCTTCGGGGACCCAGTACTTC TRBD1 - TRBJ2-5 TRBV11-2 15
CASSPTGQGYTEAFF TGTGCCAGCTCACCGACCGGACAGGGTTATACTGAAGCTTTCTTT TRBD1 - TRBJ1-1 TRBV18 15
CASSPDTNTGELFF TGTGCCAGCAGTCCGGACACGAACACCGGGGAGCTGTTTTTT - - TRBJ2-2 TRBV2 14
CSASEGPYEQYF TGCAGTGCTAGTGAAGGTCCCTACGAGCAGTACTTC - - TRBJ2-7 TRBV20-1 12